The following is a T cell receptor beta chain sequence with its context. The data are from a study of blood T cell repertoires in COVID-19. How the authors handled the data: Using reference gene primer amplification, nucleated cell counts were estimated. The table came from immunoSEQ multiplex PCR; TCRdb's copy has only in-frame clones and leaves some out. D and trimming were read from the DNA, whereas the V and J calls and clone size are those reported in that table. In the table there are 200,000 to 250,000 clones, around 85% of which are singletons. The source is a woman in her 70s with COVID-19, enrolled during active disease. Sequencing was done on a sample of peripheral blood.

Here the CDR3 reads CASSGDRAGELFF. In nucleotides, the CDR3 is TGCGCCAGCAGCGGAGACAGGGCCGGGGAGCTGTTTTTT. The rearrangement uses TRBV5-1 and TRBJ2-2; 7 nucleotides match TRBD1. CDR1 and CDR2 from the germline V gene are SGHRS and YFSETQ. CDR3 length: 13 residues. V dropped 4 bases and J dropped 6; count of bases not matched to a gene: 3.